The next 24 T cell receptor beta chains were all read from a single sample in a study of regulatory T cells in long-lasting Graves disease (dated by TCRdb to the early 2020s). The library was prepared using multiplex PCR. This sample was sequenced with an Illumina HiSeq 4000. CDR3 regions were amplified by Arm-PCR with iRepertoire HTBI primers to construct TCR beta libraries. The public sequencing data were trimmed at Q25 with fastp and processed into clonotypes with MiXCR by TCRdb, which kept only in-frame beta chains. Rows are combined by CDR3 protein, so each entry shows the most common genes and DNA. The sample table lists hundreds of thousands of distinct CDR3 sequences, about 32% of them with a count of one. About two fifths of the sample goes to the ten largest clones. The time point label on this specimen signifies: persistent/refractory GD, antithyroid drugs over 5 years with positive TRAb. RNA was extracted from PBMCs in TRIzol for both TCR sequencing and RNA sequencing.

Sequences were derived from peripheral blood mononuclear cells (PBMCs), sampled when the disease was refractory, from a patient treated with antithyroid drugs. The receptors derive from a female donor with Graves disease.

The CDR3 nucleotides are TGTGCCAGCTCACTTAGCGGAATCACCTACGAGCAGTACTTC. Translation: CASSLSGITYEQYF. The rearrangement joins TRBV18 to TRBJ2-7, with D tentatively TRBD2 (6 bases). The V end lost 4 bases, the J end lost 2 bases, and 12 bases lay between the germline ends. This CDR3 is 14 amino acids long. CDR1 and CDR2 from the germline V gene are KGHSH and LQKENI.

This clonotype was seen a single time. The V and J genes are TRBV28 and TRBJ2-3, with TRBD2 identical over 10 bases. CDR3 length equals 16 residues. Germline V CDR1 and CDR2: MDHEN, SYDVKM. V was clipped by 7 bases and J by 3 bases; unmatched bases: 10. The CDR3: CASNNLAGEETDTQYF. CDR3 in DNA: TGTGCCAGCAACAACCTAGCGGGAGAAGAGACAGATACGCAGTATTTT. Complete variable domain (other parts from reference TRBV28 and TRBJ2-3): DVKVTQSSRYLVKRTGEKVFLECVQDMDHENMFWYRQDPGLGLRLIYFSYDVKMKEKGDIPEGYSVSREKKERFSLILESASTNQTSMYLCASNNLAGEETDTQYFGPGTRLTVL.

As to this clonotype: One end of the junction does not line up with germline, which may come from a read error. The chain employs TRBV19 and TRBJ1-4, with D hard to call. Germline lookup yields CDR1 LNHDA and CDR2 SQIVND (reference sequence). This CDR3 region has 15 residues. CDR3 sequence reads: CASSTRQSSHEKLFF. In DNA, the CDR3 is TGTGCCAGCAGTACCCGCCAGAGTTCCCATGAAAAACTGTTTTTT.

This clonotype occurred many times. The CDR3 region is CSASPSGTEAFF. Written as DNA, the CDR3 is TGCAGTGCTAGCCCCTCGGGCACTGAAGCTTTCTTT. The J gene is TRBJ1-1, the V gene TRBV20-1; D uncertain. V lost 3 bases and J 4 bases, leaving 9 bases between the germline ends. Per the germline V gene, CDR1 is DFQATT and CDR2 is SNEGSKA (reference sequence). The CDR3 consists of 12 residues.

This clonotype came up a few times. The J gene is TRBJ1-4, the V gene TRBV12-3 or TRBV12-4, with 8 bases aligning to TRBD1. V was clipped by 6 bases and J by 7 bases; unmatched bases: 7. The CDR3 is 14 residues long. Here the CDR3 reads CASRTDRDGEKLFF. The CDR3 bases are TGTGCCAGCAGAACGGACAGGGATGGTGAAAAACTGTTTTTT.

About this clonotype: A junction end diverges from the germline sequence, so it may reflect a read error. The chain has TRBV27 and TRBJ2-7; a possible D gene is TRBD2 (5 bases). CDR1 is MNHEY, CDR2 SMNVEV, per germline (reference sequence). The CDR3 runs 13 residues. CDR3 bases: TGTGCCAGCAGCCCGGGGTGGGGTTACGAGCAGTGCTTC. Amino acids: CASSPGWGYEQCF.

V and J are TRBV5-1 and TRBJ1-1; TRBD1 matches at 8 bases. The CDR3 spans 15 residues. V was clipped by 4 bases and J by 5 bases; unmatched bases: 10. Germline CDR1 is SGHRS and CDR2 is YFSETQ. CDR3 bases: TGCGCCAGCAGCCTGGAGATCACAGGGGGGACTGAAGCTTTCTTT. This translates into CASSLEITGGTEAFF.

CDR3 sequence reads: CASSYSRPGTQHF. DNA of the CDR3: TGTGCCAGCAGTTACTCGCGGCCTGGGACCCAGCATTTT. The chain has TRBV6-5 and TRBJ1-5, with D unclear. The length of the CDR3 is 13 residues. Germline CDR1 is MNHEY and CDR2 is SVGAGI. Trimming took 0 bases from V and 11 from J, leaving 11 bases between them.

The chain carries TRBV28 and TRBJ2-7; TRBD1 matches at 9 bases. The CDR3 is made up of 13 amino acids. Unmatched junction bases numbered 3, after V lost 8 bases and J lost 1 base. Germline V gene data show CDR1 as MDHEN and CDR2 as SYDVKM. The CDR3 spells CASVDRGSYEQYF. DNA of the CDR3: TGTGCCAGCGTGGACAGGGGTTCCTACGAGCAGTACTTC.

The table lists this clonotype with many counts. One end of the junction varies from germline; a read error may be responsible. This chain connects TRBV5-1 to TRBJ1-2; D remains ambiguous. The length of the CDR3 is 14 residues. The germline V gene encodes CDR1 SGHRS and CDR2 YFSETQ. The CDR3 spells CASSLGRFNYGYTF. The CDR3 DNA reads TGTGCCAGCAGTTTAGGTCGGTTTAACTATGGCTACACCTTC.

V gene TRBV3-1 combines with J gene TRBJ1-2, with a tentative D call TRBD1 (6 bases). CDR1 LGHDT and CDR2 YNNKEL come from the germline V gene (reference sequence). This CDR3 has 14 residues. V shed 4 bases and J shed 8 bases, with 17 bases lying between them. CDR3 coding DNA: TGTGCCAGCAGCCCCATTAACAGGGTTGGCGGCTACACCTTC. Translation: CASSPINRVGGYTF.

This clonotype was seen more than once but under ten times. V usage is TRBV20-1 and J usage is TRBJ1-5; the D is unclear. This CDR3 comprises 13 residues. Germline CDR1 DFQATT, CDR2 SNEGSKA (reference sequence). V dropped 6 bases and J dropped 2 bases, with 11 bases sitting between them. CDR3 loop: CSALARGNQPQHF. The CDR3 bases are TGCAGTGCCCTTGCCCGCGGCAATCAGCCCCAGCATTTT.

This clonotype has a count of ten or more. This chain uses TRBV10-1 with TRBJ2-5; possibly TRBD1 for D (5 bases). Trimming removed 4 bases at V and 4 bases at J, with 13 bases between. The germline gives CDR1 WNHNN, CDR2 SYGVQD (reference sequence). CDR3 length: 14 residues. The CDR3 DNA is TGCGCCAGCAGTGTAAGCCAGGGTGGAGAGACCCAGTACTTC. Translated, it gives CASSVSQGGETQYF.

The table lists this clonotype with a few counts. The chain links TRBV5-4 to TRBJ2-7, with unresolved D. V was cut by 1 base and J by 0 bases, with 8 bases left in between. This CDR3 has 14 residues. Per the germline V gene, CDR1 is SGHNT and CDR2 is YYREEE (reference sequence). CDR3 residues: CASSLSGASYEQYF. In DNA, the CDR3 is TGTGCCAGCAGCTTGTCAGGAGCCTCCTACGAGCAGTACTTC.

This clonotype was picked up a small number of times. The chain uses TRBV6-2 or TRBV6-3 and TRBJ1-2; D is possibly TRBD1 (5 bases). Germline CDR1 reads MNHEY; CDR2 reads SVGEGT. V was cut by 0 bases and J by 2 bases, with 13 bases left in between. This CDR3 region has 16 residues. The CDR3 DNA reads as TGTGCCAGCAGTTACTCGATAGGACAAACGAACTATGGCTACACCTTC. This translates into CASSYSIGQTNYGYTF.

This chain links TRBV6-5 with TRBJ2-7; D remains ambiguous. The germline V gene has CDR1 MNHEY and CDR2 SVGAGI. The CDR3 loop spans 12 amino acids. V lost 4 bases to trimming and J lost 3 bases, with 7 bases between them. The CDR3 spells CASSSELYEQYF. In nucleotides, the CDR3 is TGTGCCAGCAGTTCGGAGCTCTACGAGCAGTACTTC.

Only a few counts were recorded for this clonotype. As DNA, the CDR3 is TGTGCCAGCAGCTTTCGGGACAGGGGATACAATGAGCAGTTCTTC. The encoded protein is CASSFRDRGYNEQFF. V gene TRBV7-2 combines with J gene TRBJ2-1; the match to TRBD1 covers 10 bases. After removal of 3 bases from V and 4 bases from J, the junction contained 3 bases not matched to a gene. CDR3 length equals 15 residues. Germline V CDR1 and CDR2: SGHTA, FQGNSA.

This clonotype was picked up a small number of times. The chain combines TRBV2 with TRBJ1-6; D unresolved. CDR3 size: 15 residues. V lost 7 bases and J 7 bases, leaving 17 bases between the germline ends. From germline, CDR1 is SNHLY and CDR2 FYNNEI. CDR3 in amino acids: CASIGPAFGNSPLHF. CDR3 in DNA: TGTGCCAGCATCGGACCCGCTTTTGGGAATTCACCCCTCCACTTT.

The chain combines TRBV6-1 with TRBJ1-2; 7 positions match TRBD1. The CDR3 runs 13 residues. Germline values: CDR1 MNHNS, CDR2 SASEGT. V was pared by 1 base and J by 8 bases, with 4 bases of the junction left unmatched. The CDR3 loop reads CASSEGQGPGYTF. The CDR3 nucleotides are TGTGCCAGCAGTGAAGGACAGGGCCCCGGCTACACCTTC.

This chain connects TRBV6-5 to TRBJ1-1; the match to TRBD1 covers 7 bases. Germline CDR1 reads MNHEY; CDR2 reads SVGAGI. The V gene end was trimmed by 4 bases and the J gene end by 6 bases; junction bases not matched to a gene: 8. This CDR3 has 14 residues. In DNA form, the CDR3 reads TGTGCCAGCAGTTTCTCCCCGGGACAGCCTGAAGCTTTCTTT. Protein sequence: CASSFSPGQPEAFF.

This clonotype appeared many times. V gene TRBV19 combines with J gene TRBJ1-2; 9 bases align to TRBD1. Trimming took 7 bases from V and 4 from J; bases not matched to a gene: 10. Germline lookup yields CDR1 LNHDA and CDR2 SQIVND (reference sequence). The CDR3 extends over 15 amino acids. CDR3 nucleotides: TGTGCCAGTACCCCACTCGGGACAGGGACCTATGGCTACACCTTC. This sequence encodes CASTPLGTGTYGYTF.

There are many counts of this clonotype. The CDR3 is CASSYGGTETQYF. CDR3 bases: TGTGCCAGCAGTTACGGAGGGACCGAGACCCAGTACTTC. This rearrangement joins TRBV6-2 or TRBV6-3 to TRBJ2-5; D may be TRBD2 (6 bases). Germline loops: CDR1 MNHEY, CDR2 SVGEGT. CDR3 length equals 13 residues. V lost 2 bases and J 5 bases, leaving 9 bases between the germline ends.

This chain uses TRBV13 with TRBJ1-1; D unclear. V lost 3 bases and J lost 0, with 11 bases in between. Looked up from germline, CDR1 is PRHDT and CDR2 is FYEKMQ (reference sequence). The CDR3 spans 15 residues. CDR3 sequence: CASSLYSSMNTEAFF. CDR3 DNA: TGTGCCAGCAGCTTGTACAGCTCAATGAACACTGAAGCTTTCTTT.

The chain employs TRBV7-2 and TRBJ2-2; D is ambiguous. This CDR3 comprises 13 residues. The ends were cut back, 6 bases at V and 6 bases at J, with 11 bases in the middle. Per germline, CDR1 SGHTA and CDR2 FQGNSA. DNA of the CDR3: TGTGCCAGCAGTCAATTTCGTCCCGGGGAGCTGTTTTTT. It codes for CASSQFRPGELFF. The complete variable domain, with remaining parts taken from reference TRBV7-2 and TRBJ2-2, reads GAGVSQSPSNKVTEKGKDVELRCDPISGHTALYWYRQSLGQGLEFLIYFQGNSAPDKSGLPSDRFSAERTGGSVSTLTIQRTQQEDSAVYLCASSQFRPGELFFGEGSRLTVL.